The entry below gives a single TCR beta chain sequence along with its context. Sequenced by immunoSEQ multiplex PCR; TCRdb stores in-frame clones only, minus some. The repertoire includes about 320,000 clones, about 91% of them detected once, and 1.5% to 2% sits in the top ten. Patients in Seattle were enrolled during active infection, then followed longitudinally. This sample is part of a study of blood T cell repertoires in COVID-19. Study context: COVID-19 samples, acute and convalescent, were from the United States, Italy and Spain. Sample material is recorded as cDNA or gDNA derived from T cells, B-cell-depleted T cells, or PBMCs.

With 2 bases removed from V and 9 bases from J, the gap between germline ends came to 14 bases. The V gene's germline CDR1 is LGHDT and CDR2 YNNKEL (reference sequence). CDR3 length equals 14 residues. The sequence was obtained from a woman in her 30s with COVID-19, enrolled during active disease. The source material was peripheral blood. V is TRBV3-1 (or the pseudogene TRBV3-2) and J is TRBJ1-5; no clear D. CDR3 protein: CASSQSTVPGPQHF. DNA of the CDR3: TGTGCCAGCAGCCAATCTACTGTGCCTGGGCCCCAGCATTTT.